This TCR beta chain was sequenced for a study of vaccination effects on CD4 cells after COVID-19. The wider study: Median timing of post-vaccine samples was 72 days after the second dose.

This CDR3 has 12 amino acids. The germline gives CDR1 SEHNR, CDR2 FQNEAQ (reference sequence). This clone was detected only a few times. Antigen specificity is unknown. One end of the junction fails to match germline, which may point to a read error. Data came from immunoSEQ multiplex PCR; TCRdb stores just in-frame clones and leaves some out. Of about 50,000 clones listed, under 85% are singletons. Points from the study as a whole: No early post-infection timepoints were available in the study, which also included few convalescent patients.

Viral peptide pools were used in the ViraFEST assay to expand antigen-specific CD4+ T cells, and sequencing came afterward. Culture proceeded for 10 days, and CD4+ T cells were then isolated. The vaccine given was either BNT162b2 or mRNA-1273, in two doses. The TCR comes from a human donor who received a COVID-19 vaccine. The rearrangement uses TRBV7-9 and TRBJ1-2; D may be TRBD1 (6 bases). The sample in question was CD4+ T cells from PBMCs cultured with HCoV-OC43 spike peptides, obtained after COVID-19 vaccination. Subset here: HCoV-OC43 spike overlapping peptide pool stimulation. The CDR3 region has the DNA TGTGCCAGCAGCCGCGACCAGGACAGCCGTCACTTC. As protein: CASSRDQDSRHF.